Listed here is a single T cell receptor (beta chain). This entry is derived from a study of control samples from healthy donors and cancer patients. Germline loops: CDR1 LNHDA, CDR2 SQIVND (reference sequence). J lost 8 bases, V lost 11 bases, and 16 bases had no gene match. CDR3 length equals 16 residues. The table came from immunoSEQ multiplex PCR; TCRdb's copy has only in-frame clones and leaves some out. The sample shows 100,000 to 150,000 clones, about 90% of them seen only once. This chain links TRBV19 with TRBJ1-6, with 9 bases matching TRBD1. Input material: blood. The TCR originated in a woman aged 45-65 years in good health. The CDR3 spells CASTQMPGQGHSPLHF. As DNA, the CDR3 is TGTGCCTCCACCCAAATGCCGGGACAGGGCCATTCACCCCTCCACTTT.